This T cell receptor beta chain was recovered during a study of beta chain features in type 1 diabetes. TCRB transcripts that were expressed got sequenced, as all of the isolated RNA had been reverse transcribed. Naive, central memory and regulatory T cell samples averaged about 3.6 million immunoSEQ reads each. Sequenced by immunoSEQ multiplex PCR; TCRdb stores in-frame clones only, minus some. The table shows about 450,000 clones, with roughly an eighth occurring only once. Overall study findings and caveats: For TCRB rearrangement, an influence of HLA type remained unresolved here.

This clone was counted only a few times. Its antigen is currently unknown. The collection from each donor was one heparinised blood draw averaging about 116 mL. Germline V gives CDR1 SGHRS, CDR2 YFSETQ. The CDR3 is 17 amino acids. The V and J ends lost 0 bases and 5 bases respectively, with 20 bases between them. Sequencing used naive CD4+ T cells from blood. The sequence derives from a woman aged 18-35 years in good health. The V call is TRBV5-1, the J call TRBJ2-5; D not certain. CDR3 amino acids: CASSLAATKTRTETQYF. The CDR3 DNA reads TGCGCCAGCAGCTTGGCCGCTACCAAGACCCGTACGGAGACCCAGTACTTC.